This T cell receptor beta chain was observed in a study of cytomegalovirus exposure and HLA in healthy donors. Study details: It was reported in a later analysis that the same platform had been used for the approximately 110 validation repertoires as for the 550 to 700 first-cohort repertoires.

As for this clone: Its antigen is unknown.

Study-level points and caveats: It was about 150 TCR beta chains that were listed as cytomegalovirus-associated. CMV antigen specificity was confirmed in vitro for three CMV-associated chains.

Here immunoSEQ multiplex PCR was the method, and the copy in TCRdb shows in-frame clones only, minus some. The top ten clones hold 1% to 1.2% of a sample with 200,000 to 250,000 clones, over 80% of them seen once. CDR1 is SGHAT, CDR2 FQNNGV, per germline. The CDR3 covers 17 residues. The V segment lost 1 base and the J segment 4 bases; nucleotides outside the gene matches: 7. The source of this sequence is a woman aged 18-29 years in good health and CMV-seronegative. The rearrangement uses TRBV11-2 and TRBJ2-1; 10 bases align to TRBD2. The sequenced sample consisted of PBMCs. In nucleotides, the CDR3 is TGTGCCAGCAGCTTAGGTGCTAGCGGGAGTGCTTACAATGAGCAGTTCTTC. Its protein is CASSLGASGSAYNEQFF.